This record concerns one TCR beta chain sequence. The library tagged each cDNA molecule with unique molecular identifiers. One entry per CDR3 protein results from TCRdb running MiXCR on the RACE reads. The top ten clones hold 3% to 4% of a sample with 75,000 to 95,000 distinct CDR3 sequences, over 9.5% of them seen once. The record originates from a study of human T cells and chemical hapten exposure. Background on the study: A mostly female patient group had alopecia areata, totalis or universalis.

Germline V CDR1 and CDR2: SGHRS, YFSETQ. V trimming: 4 bases; J trimming: 0 bases; junction bases outside the gene matches: 15. This CDR3 contains 20 residues. Described time point: patch test 1, 2 weeks after DPC sensitization. Treatment given: therapeutic diphenylcyclopropenone sensitization with weekly scalp DPC. The study drew its donors from alopecia patients who were 18 to 70 years old and suitable for DPC. This chain links TRBV5-1 with TRBJ2-1; 11 positions agree with TRBD2. The source is a woman aged 55-69 years with alopecia areata. Some clones in this sample may be carry-over from other donors' samples. The sequenced sample was whole blood, obtained in connection with sensitization to the hapten diphenylcyclopropenone (DPC). The CDR3 sequence: CASSPSGGSSLTSSYNEQFF. DNA of the CDR3: TGCGCCAGCAGCCCTAGCGGGGGGTCCTCTCTAACGAGCTCCTACAATGAGCAGTTCTTC. Full variable domain (outside the CDR3, taken from reference TRBV5-1 and TRBJ2-1): KAGVTQTPRYLIKTRGQQVTLSCSPISGHRSVSWYQQTPGQGLQFLFEYFSETQRNKGNFPGRFSGRQFSNSRSEMNVSTLELGDSALYLCASSPSGGSSLTSSYNEQFFGPGTRLTVL.